This T cell receptor beta chain was documented in a study of T cells in Graves' hyperthyroidism and ophthalmopathy. Those patients with uncontrolled infection, other autoimmune disease, pregnancy or lactation were excluded. RNA transcripts yielded amplified TCR beta CDR3 regions. In the first-round RT-PCR of the TCR CDR3, the HTBI primer set was used. TCRdb analysed the multiplex PCR reads with MiXCR anew, one entry per CDR3 protein. This sample has nearly 600,000 distinct CDR3 sequences, with 14% found just once. Germline CDR1 and CDR2: MDHEN and SYDVKM. Trimming cost V 3 bases and J 6 bases, with 14 bases left between them. The CDR3 consists of 14 residues. Many counts were recorded for this clonotype.

This clonotype was sampled from a woman between 25 and 40 years old with Graves' hyperthyroidism that later progressed to Graves' ophthalmopathy. The chain recombines TRBV28 with TRBJ1-2; D is perhaps TRBD1 (6 bases). The sample consisted of blood. DNA for the CDR3: TGTGCCAGCAGTTTTTTCCCAGGGGAGGATGGCTACACCTTC. This gives the protein CASSFFPGEDGYTF.